This T cell receptor (beta chain) derives from a study of shared clonotypes between healthy human individuals. The study's findings and limits: The naive CD4 repertoires of a few donors were compared, and approximately 5% of clonotypes were shared. Clonotypes which were not shared had lower generation probabilities than clonotypes that all four donors shared.

To note about this clone: What it binds is unknown.

The CDR3 length is 15 residues. V shed 5 bases, J shed 3 bases, and the junction held 6 bases outside the gene matches. The germline V gene has CDR1 SGHDN and CDR2 FVKESK. Repertoires were generated with immunoSEQ multiplex PCR, while TCRdb's copy carries only in-frame clones and drops some. There are 2 million to 3 million clones in the sample; 93% occur only once, and 0.35% to 0.45% lies in the top ten. The source is a man aged 18-30 years in good health. Some clones in this sample may be carry-over from other donors' samples. Material for sequencing was naive CD4+ T cells from PBMCs. Subset in this sample: CD45RA+ positively selected. This sequence joins TRBV14 and TRBJ1-1; TRBD1 matches 10 bases. The CDR3 DNA sequence: TGTGCCAGCAGCGTAGTGACAGGGGGCCACACTGAAGCTTTCTTT. This codes for CASSVVTGGHTEAFF.